One and the same sample provided the 29 T cell receptor beta chains below, sequenced in a study of T-cell reconstitution after alpha-beta-depleted transplantation in children (dated by TCRdb to 2016 to 2017). Receptor libraries were prepared by PCR. Sequenced on an Illumina HiSeq 2500. TCR libraries were prepared with molecular barcoding, using unique molecular identifiers to normalize TCRbeta repertoire quantification. TCRdb reanalyzed the raw reads on its own, using fastp at Q25 for trimming and MiXCR for clone calling, and kept in-frame beta chains. Identical CDR3 protein sequences are pooled into one entry, listed with their most common genes and DNA. The sample contains some 600,000 distinct CDR3 sequences, roughly 17% of them found a single time. Together, the top ten hold 0.8% to 1.1% of the sample. This specimen consisted of PBMCs from the stem cell graft donor, obtained from the stem cell graft. Receptors originate from a human donor who donated a stem cell graft to a child with acute myeloid leukemia.

The sample holds many counts of this clonotype. The rearrangement links TRBV20-1 to TRBJ2-5, with D perhaps TRBD2 (5 bases). Per the germline V gene, CDR1 is DFQATT and CDR2 is SNEGSKA (reference sequence). The CDR3 has 12 residues. The V and J ends lost 0 bases and 7 bases respectively, with 9 bases between them. CDR3 residues: CSARDPRGTQYF. CDR3 in DNA: TGCAGTGCTAGAGACCCCCGGGGGACCCAGTACTTC.

This clonotype has just a few counts. The chain employs TRBV6-1 and TRBJ1-2, with a possible D match to TRBD1 (6 bases). In germline, CDR1 is MNHNS, CDR2 SASEGT. The CDR3 extends over 16 amino acids. Trimming shortened V by 8 bases and J by 4 bases, and 23 bases separated the two germline ends. In nucleotides, the CDR3 is TGTGCCAGCGCCTTGGAGGGGGGCCCCCCCACCTATGGCTACACCTTC. It codes for CASALEGGPPTYGYTF.

This clonotype was observed at least ten times. The chain links TRBV27 to TRBJ2-3; D is perhaps TRBD1 or TRBD2 (6 bases each). The CDR3 is 16 residues long. V was cut by 7 bases and J by 5 bases, with 22 bases left in between. Germline CDR1 and CDR2: MNHEY and SMNVEV (reference sequence). As DNA, the CDR3 is TGTGCCAGCATGAGACTGACAGGAGGGTGGAGAGATACGCAGTATTTT. Translated: CASMRLTGGWRDTQYF.

This clonotype occurred a few times. As DNA, the CDR3 is TGTGCCAGCAGTTTCCTGCACGAGCAGTACGTC. It yields the protein CASSFLHEQYV. The chain employs TRBV2 and TRBJ2-7; D call uncertain. CDR3 length: 11 amino acids. The ends were cut back, 5 bases at V and 5 bases at J, with 7 bases in the middle. CDR1 and CDR2 from the germline V gene are SNHLY and FYNNEI.

The chain uses TRBV10-3 and TRBJ2-7; D unresolved. V was trimmed by 1 base and J by 0 bases, leaving 10 bases between them. The CDR3 runs to 15 residues. Germline lookup yields CDR1 ENHRY and CDR2 SYGVKD. This chain's CDR3 is CAISEYQESSYEQYV. CDR3 nucleotide sequence: TGTGCCATCAGTGAGTACCAGGAGAGCTCCTACGAGCAGTACGTC.

Notes on this clonotype: A clone one base away is much larger, so this may be a read error. The rearrangement links TRBV15 to TRBJ2-6; perhaps TRBD2 as D (6 bases). This CDR3 region has 17 residues. The germline gives CDR1 LNHNV, CDR2 YYDKDF (reference sequence). The CDR3 bases are TGTGCCACCAGCAGAGATCGAGGAGGGGCTGGGGCCAACGCCCTGACTTTC. Protein sequence: CATSRDRGGAGANALTF.

This clonotype was picked up many times. The rearrangement uses TRBV7-2 and TRBJ2-7, with a weak D call TRBD2 (5 bases). V shed 3 bases and J shed 4 bases, with 10 bases lying between them. The germline gives CDR1 SGHTA, CDR2 FQGNSA. The CDR3 has 13 amino acids. The CDR3: CASSFEERYEQYF. CDR3 nucleotides: TGTGCCAGCAGCTTCGAGGAGCGGTACGAGCAGTACTTC.

The chain is built from TRBV6-2 or TRBV6-3 and TRBJ2-7, with 8 bases matching TRBD1. CDR3 size: 12 residues. CDR1 is MNHEY and CDR2 is SVGEGT in the germline V gene. Trimming took 8 bases from V and 2 from J; bases not matched to a gene: 2. The CDR3 here is CASGDRPYEQYF. CDR3 sequence (DNA): TGTGCCAGCGGGGACAGGCCCTACGAGCAGTACTTC.

This clonotype came up many times. V gene TRBV7-2 combines with J gene TRBJ1-5, with TRBD1 matching over 7 bases. Germline V gives CDR1 SGHTA, CDR2 FQGNSA. The CDR3 is made up of 18 amino acids. The ends lost 4 bases at V and 4 bases at J; junction bases unmatched: 16. CDR3 in DNA: TGTGCCAGCAGCTCGGATGTATCAGGCCAGGGGGTTAATCAGCCCCAGCATTTT. This sequence encodes CASSSDVSGQGVNQPQHF.

This clonotype has at least ten counts. The J gene is TRBJ1-3, the V gene TRBV29-1, with a possible D match to TRBD1 (6 bases). The CDR3 covers 12 residues. Germline CDR1 and CDR2: SQVTM and ANQGSEA. CDR3 protein: CSGQGSGNTIYF. The DNA of the CDR3 is TGCAGTGGGCAGGGGTCCGGAAACACCATATATTTT.

This clonotype was seen ten or more times. This chain connects TRBV12-3 or TRBV12-4 to TRBJ2-7; D is perhaps TRBD1 (6 bases). The ends were cut back, 4 bases at V and 9 bases at J, with 19 bases in the middle. This CDR3 spans 14 amino acids. The CDR3 bases are TGTGCCAGCAGTTGGGCCAACAGGGAAAGGGTGCAGTACTTC. Amino acids: CASSWANRERVQYF.

This clonotype has more than one count but fewer than ten. V is TRBV6-1 and J is TRBJ2-1, with 9 positions matching TRBD1. The CDR3 is 15 residues long. V trimming: 6 bases; J trimming: 5 bases; junction bases outside the gene matches: 8. CDR1 is MNHNS, CDR2 SASEGT, per germline. DNA of the CDR3: TGTGCCAGCAGCCGCCCGGGACAGGGCCACAATGAGCAGTTCTTC. Residues: CASSRPGQGHNEQFF.

This clonotype was picked up a small number of times. The chain links TRBV7-2 to TRBJ1-6, with TRBD1 matching over 9 bases. The CDR3 extends over 16 amino acids. CDR1 SGHTA and CDR2 FQGNSA come from the germline V gene. The J segment lost 10 bases and the V segment lost 6 bases, leaving 13 bases of the junction unmatched. Written as DNA, the CDR3 is TGTGCCAGCAGGCCGGAACCGGGACAGGGTATCTCACCCCTCCACTTT. This sequence encodes CASRPEPGQGISPLHF.

In its sample, this clonotype was seen a few times. The chain carries TRBV6-2 or TRBV6-3 and TRBJ1-5; unclear D gene. The V gene lost 6 bases and the J gene lost 5 bases, with 14 bases spanning the gap. Looked up from germline, CDR1 is MNHEY and CDR2 is SVGEGT. This CDR3 has 14 amino acids. As DNA, the CDR3 is TGTGCCAGCAGCGTCCTCGGGGAGGATCAGCCCCAGCATTTT. Protein sequence: CASSVLGEDQPQHF.

V gene TRBV15 combines with J gene TRBJ1-3; no firm D call. V was cut by 5 bases and J by 0 bases, with 11 bases left in between. Germline CDR1 and CDR2: LNHNV and YYDKDF (reference sequence). The CDR3 loop spans 15 amino acids. CDR3: CATSPRASSGNTIYF. The CDR3 region has the DNA TGTGCCACCAGCCCTAGAGCGTCCTCTGGAAACACCATATATTTT.

This clonotype was picked up a small number of times. The chain carries TRBV12-3 or TRBV12-4 and TRBJ2-1; no firm D call. V was cut by 3 bases and J by 5 bases, with 11 bases left in between. This CDR3 has 14 amino acids. DNA for the CDR3: TGTGCCAGCAGTTTGAATTCCCTAAACAATGAGCAGTTCTTC. As protein: CASSLNSLNNEQFF.

The rearrangement joins TRBV5-1 to TRBJ2-6; 9 bases align to TRBD1. V lost 3 bases, J lost 0 bases, and 7 bases stayed unmatched. This CDR3 region has 18 residues. Germline-derived CDR1 and CDR2 are SGHRS and YFSETQ. CDR3 DNA sequence: TGCGCCAGCAGCTCGGGACAGGGCAGATACTCTGGGGCCAACGTCCTGACTTTC. Translated, it gives CASSSGQGRYSGANVLTF.

This clonotype was counted only a few times. J is TRBJ1-6 and V is TRBV5-1; 9 nucleotides match TRBD1. This CDR3 comprises 16 residues. Trimming removed 4 bases from V and 6 bases from J; junction bases left unmatched: 8. Germline assignment: CDR1 SGHRS and CDR2 YFSETQ. DNA for the CDR3: TGCGCCAGCAGCCACGAGACAGGGGGAAGTAATTCACCCCTCCACTTT. This gives the protein CASSHETGGSNSPLHF.

This clonotype was seen many times. V gene TRBV20-1 combines with J gene TRBJ2-1; perhaps TRBD1 as D (6 bases). This CDR3 has 18 residues. Germline CDR1 reads DFQATT; CDR2 reads SNEGSKA (reference sequence). V lost 6 bases to trimming and J lost 2 bases, with 26 bases between them. In DNA form, the CDR3 reads TGCAGTGCAACTAGGACAGAGGCTACCTTAATCACCTACAATGAGCAGTTCTTC. It is translated as CSATRTEATLITYNEQFF.

The chain combines TRBV12-3 or TRBV12-4 with TRBJ1-5; D is perhaps TRBD1 (5 bases). The CDR3 consists of 14 residues. V was trimmed by 6 bases and J by 5 bases, leaving 14 bases between them. As DNA, the CDR3 is TGTGCCAGCAGCCCAGACAGCGACGATCAGCCCCAGCATTTT. It is translated as CASSPDSDDQPQHF.

Only a few counts were recorded for this clonotype. The rearrangement uses TRBV6-1 and TRBJ2-3, with TRBD2 identical over 7 bases. Losses at the gene ends were 5 bases for V and 0 bases for J; bases not matched to a gene: 11. Looked up from germline, CDR1 is MNHNS and CDR2 is SASEGT. The CDR3 consists of 17 residues. The CDR3 DNA reads as TGTGCCAGCAGTCGGGGGAAGACTAGCTCAAGCACAGATACGCAGTATTTT. Translating gives CASSRGKTSSSTDTQYF.

This clonotype came up many times. The chain couples TRBV29-1 to TRBJ1-2, with TRBD1 as a possible D gene (5 bases). V dropped 4 bases and J dropped 11 bases, with 20 bases sitting between them. Germline V gene sequence: CDR1 SQVTM, CDR2 ANQGSEA. The CDR3 is made up of 13 amino acids. The CDR3 DNA is TGCAGCGTTGTCGAGTACAGTACTAAGGGGTACACCTTC. It encodes CSVVEYSTKGYTF.

This clonotype has a count of ten or more. This chain joins TRBV5-1 and TRBJ2-3, with D perhaps TRBD1 or TRBD2 (6 bases each). The ends were cut back, 0 bases at V and 5 bases at J, with 22 bases in the middle. The germline V gene encodes CDR1 SGHRS and CDR2 YFSETQ. CDR3 size: 18 residues. CDR3 DNA: TGCGCCAGCAGCTTGGGAGGGGGAGCGACCGGGGGTCGAGATACGCAGTATTTT. Residues: CASSLGGGATGGRDTQYF.

This clonotype was observed at least ten times. The genes are TRBV11-2 and TRBJ1-2; no definite D call. With 3 bases removed from V and 8 bases from J, the gap between germline ends came to 10 bases. The germline V gene encodes CDR1 SGHAT and CDR2 FQNNGV. The CDR3 totals 12 residues. This CDR3 reads CASSLEGDGYTF. CDR3 nucleotides: TGTGCCAGCAGCTTGGAGGGTGACGGCTACACCTTC.

About this clonotype itself: A much larger clone lies a single base off, so this may be a read error. The rearrangement joins TRBV29-1 to TRBJ2-5; the D is unclear. The ends were cut back, 7 bases at V and 2 bases at J, with 11 bases in the middle. CDR1 is SQVTM, CDR2 ANQGSEA, per germline. The CDR3 runs 12 residues. The CDR3 loop reads CSAAHGQETQYF. The CDR3 DNA is TGCAGCGCGGCGCACGGTCAAGAGACCCAGTACTTC.

This clonotype has more than one count but fewer than ten. The chain employs TRBV9 and TRBJ2-3; either TRBD1 or TRBD2 may fit D (5 bases each). The CDR3 runs to 13 residues. With 3 bases removed from V and 9 bases from J, the gap between germline ends came to 14 bases. Germline V gene lookup returns CDR1 SGDLS and CDR2 YYNGEE. The CDR3 region has the DNA TGTGCCAGCAGCGGGTTATCCGGGACGACGCAGTATTTT. It codes for CASSGLSGTTQYF.

This clonotype was recorded at least ten times. The chain combines TRBV7-2 with TRBJ1-3; D is ambiguous. CDR1 is SGHTA and CDR2 is FQGNSA in the germline V gene. Deletions cut 5 bases from V and 7 bases from J, with 12 bases between. This CDR3 spans 13 amino acids. The CDR3 spells CASSPGKPNTIYF. DNA of the CDR3: TGTGCCAGCAGCCCCGGGAAGCCTAACACCATATATTTT.

This clonotype appeared many times. The chain employs TRBV12-3 or TRBV12-4 and TRBJ2-2, with 9 bases identical to TRBD2. The CDR3 is made up of 16 amino acids. V shed 6 bases and J 0 bases; nucleotides not matched to a gene: 5. Here the CDR3 reads CASSLAGQSNTGELFF. The CDR3 coding sequence is TGTGCCAGCAGCCTAGCGGGACAGTCGAACACCGGGGAGCTGTTTTTT.

This clonotype was seen at least ten times. The chain uses TRBV4-3 and TRBJ1-2; 8 positions agree with TRBD1. The CDR3 runs to 15 residues. Germline V gene sequence: CDR1 LGHNA, CDR2 YSLEER. With 4 bases clipped from V and 6 bases from J, the junction kept 10 bases outside the gene matches. The CDR3 nucleotides read TGCGCCAGCAGCCCCAGTGACAGGGGAGTCGATGGCTACACCTTC. It specifies CASSPSDRGVDGYTF.